This T cell receptor beta chain was documented in a study of T cell changes during pregnancy in multiple sclerosis. The data were produced by immunoSEQ multiplex PCR, yet TCRdb's version contains in-frame clones alone and is incomplete. The sample lists tens of thousands of clones, around 90% occurring once. Specimen: peripheral blood, collected in the second trimester of pregnancy. This TCR was recovered from a female donor with multiple sclerosis, enrolled in a pregnancy study.

The CDR3 DNA follows: TGTGCCAGCAGCCTAGGACCGGGACAGGGAGGGACTGAAGCTTTCTTT. Its protein product is CASSLGPGQGGTEAFF. The chain carries TRBV9 and TRBJ1-1; TRBD1 agrees at 9 bases. The V gene's germline CDR1 is SGDLS and CDR2 YYNGEE. Germline trimming cut 4 bases from V and 5 bases from J; bases unmatched to any gene: 12. The CDR3 totals 16 residues.